Listed here are 32 T cell receptor beta chains from one sample, sequenced in a study of beta chain features in type 1 diabetes. Investigators reverse transcribed all isolated RNA, so they sequenced expressed TCRB transcripts. Some clones are missing from TCRdb's copy, which holds only in-frame ones; the method was immunoSEQ multiplex PCR. The sample gives 130,000 to 150,000 clones, less than 15% of which show up once; around 1.2% is in the top ten. General study findings and limits: For Type 1 diabetes patients, all four CD4+ subsets carried TCRB CDR3s that were moderately but significantly shorter.

Their antigen targets remain unknown. Sequencing used central memory CD4+ T cells from blood. These receptors were collected from a man aged 18-30 years with type 1 diabetes.

This clone was observed many times. The chain uses TRBV29-1 and TRBJ2-1; D is ambiguous. Germline V gene sequence: CDR1 SQVTM, CDR2 ANQGSEA. The CDR3 contains 14 residues. The V and J ends lost 7 bases and 0 bases respectively, with 13 bases between them. The chain's CDR3 is CSGGPASSYNEQFF. The DNA for the CDR3 is TGCAGCGGCGGACCGGCGAGCTCCTACAATGAGCAGTTCTTC.

The chain links TRBV18 to TRBJ2-4; 7 bases agree with TRBD2. CDR3 length: 14 residues. The germline V gene has CDR1 KGHSH and CDR2 LQKENI. J gave up 8 bases and V 0 bases, and 4 bases lay outside the gene matches. CDR3 amino acids: CASSPPSGEDIQYF. In DNA, the CDR3 is TGTGCCAGCTCACCACCGAGCGGGGAGGACATTCAGTACTTC.

This clone has just one count. The chain carries TRBV5-1 and TRBJ2-2; the D gene could be TRBD1 or TRBD2 (5 bases each). CDR3 length: 15 amino acids. Germline V gene sequence: CDR1 SGHRS, CDR2 YFSETQ. V lost 4 bases and J 3 bases, leaving 13 bases between the germline ends. The CDR3 DNA reads as TGCGCCAGCAGCCCGGGACCCGGGGACACCGGGGAGCTGTTTTTT. It encodes CASSPGPGDTGELFF.

The chain carries TRBV5-1 and TRBJ2-7, with D perhaps assigned TRBD1 or TRBD2 (5 bases each). The CDR3 is 13 residues long. The V end lost 2 bases, the J end lost 2 bases, and 8 bases lay between the germline ends. CDR1 is SGHRS and CDR2 is YFSETQ in the germline V gene. CDR3 DNA sequence: TGCGCCAGCAGCTTCGGGGCAGCCTACGAGCAGTACTTC. This gives the protein CASSFGAAYEQYF.

There are a few counts of this clone. This chain uses TRBV28 with TRBJ2-7; no firm D call. Germline-derived CDR1 and CDR2 are MDHEN and SYDVKM. V lost 2 bases, J lost 2 bases, and 13 bases lay in between. The CDR3 is made up of 15 amino acids. The CDR3 loop is CASSLARQRPYEQYF. The CDR3 coding sequence is TGTGCCAGCAGTTTAGCACGGCAAAGACCCTACGAGCAGTACTTC.

The chain combines TRBV28 with TRBJ2-1, with TRBD1 as a possible D gene (6 bases). The V and J ends lost 4 bases and 7 bases respectively, with 26 bases between them. Germline V lookup: CDR1 MDHEN, CDR2 SYDVKM. This CDR3 comprises 18 residues. CDR3 in DNA: TGTGCCAGCAGTTACCCGTACGGATCATCTCATCAGGGGAATGAGCAGTTCTTC. Encoded protein: CASSYPYGSSHQGNEQFF.

This clone has a handful of counts. J is TRBJ2-1 and V is TRBV6-6, with D hard to call. V gave up 0 bases and J gave up 7 bases, with 10 bases separating them. CDR3 length: 14 amino acids. Germline V CDR1 and CDR2: MNHNY, SVGAGI (reference sequence). DNA of the CDR3: TGTGCCAGCAGTTACTCCCAGGATAGGAATGAGCAGTTCTTC. Protein sequence: CASSYSQDRNEQFF.

This clone was seen a few times. V and J are TRBV7-2 and TRBJ1-5; D not certain. V shed 5 bases and J shed 9 bases, with 20 bases lying between them. This CDR3 comprises 15 residues. Germline CDR1 SGHTA, CDR2 FQGNSA. This CDR3 is CASSPPGRLVAPQHF. CDR3 coding DNA: TGTGCCAGCAGCCCCCCGGGGAGGTTGGTGGCGCCCCAGCATTTT.

This clone has just a few counts. J is TRBJ2-5 and V is TRBV15; a weak D match, TRBD1 (5 bases). Trimming removed 0 bases from V and 5 bases from J, with 10 bases in between. This CDR3 is built from 14 residues. Germline lookup yields CDR1 LNHNV and CDR2 YYDKDF (reference sequence). The CDR3 nucleotides are TGTGCCACCAGCAGAGATAAGGGGATGGAGACCCAGTACTTC. Protein sequence: CATSRDKGMETQYF.

The chain couples TRBV28 to TRBJ1-6; 8 bases are a match to TRBD1. After removal of 3 bases from V and 5 bases from J, the junction contained 3 bases not matched to a gene. Germline V CDR1 and CDR2: MDHEN, SYDVKM. The CDR3 sequence is 15 residues long. The CDR3, as DNA: TGTGCCAGCAGTTTGGACAGGGTGAATAATTCACCCCTCCACTTT. Its protein product is CASSLDRVNNSPLHF.

This clone was seen more than once but under ten times. This chain's CDR3 is CASRGDTYYGYTF. DNA of the CDR3: TGTGCCAGCAGGGGGGACACATACTATGGCTACACCTTC. The chain uses TRBV2 and TRBJ1-2; a possible D gene is TRBD1 (6 bases). The CDR3 sequence is 13 residues long. Germline loops: CDR1 SNHLY, CDR2 FYNNEI. Trimming left V 6 bases short and J 3 bases short, with 11 bases between. Full variable domain (remainder filled in from reference TRBV2 and TRBJ1-2): EPEVTQTPSHQVTQMGQEVILRCVPISNHLYFYWYRQILGQKVEFLVSFYNNEISEKSEIFDDQFSVERPDGSNFTLKIRSTKLEDSAMYFCASRGDTYYGYTFGSGTRLTVV.

The gene calls are TRBV5-4 and TRBJ2-2; D possibly matches TRBD1 or TRBD2 (5 bases each). The germline V gene encodes CDR1 SGHNT and CDR2 YYREEE (reference sequence). This CDR3 has 16 amino acids. Trimming shortened V by 0 bases and J by 3 bases, and 12 bases separated the two germline ends. In DNA form, the CDR3 reads TGTGCCAGCAGCTTGGGACAGCTGGGGGACACCGGGGAGCTGTTTTTT. Translating gives CASSLGQLGDTGELFF.

This clone has a handful of counts. The chain joins TRBV30 to TRBJ2-7; no definite D call. The V and J ends lost 3 bases and 0 bases respectively, with 12 bases between them. Per the germline V gene, CDR1 is GTSNPN and CDR2 is SVGIG (reference sequence). The CDR3 consists of 14 residues. This CDR3 is CAWSPLIYSYEQYF. The CDR3, as DNA: TGTGCCTGGAGCCCTCTTATCTACTCCTACGAGCAGTACTTC.

This clone was seen only a few times. V usage is TRBV7-9 and J usage is TRBJ2-1, with no clear D. The CDR3 runs to 15 residues. In germline, CDR1 is SEHNR, CDR2 FQNEAQ (reference sequence). Trimming pared 3 bases from V and 5 bases from J, leaving 14 bases between. The CDR3 loop reads CASSLEGPPHNEQFF. Here the CDR3 DNA reads TGTGCCAGCAGCTTGGAAGGACCACCCCACAATGAGCAGTTCTTC.

This clone was detected only a few times. This sequence joins TRBV30 and TRBJ1-6; D unresolved. The CDR3 has 13 residues. The ends were cut back, 1 base at V and 5 bases at J, with 6 bases in the middle. From germline, CDR1 is GTSNPN and CDR2 SVGIG (reference sequence). DNA for the CDR3: TGTGCCTGGAGTGGAGACAATAATTCACCCCTCCACTTT. Translation: CAWSGDNNSPLHF.

This chain joins TRBV30 and TRBJ2-5, with 14 bases lining up with TRBD2. The CDR3 consists of 14 residues. Per germline, CDR1 GTSNPN and CDR2 SVGIG (reference sequence). V was clipped by 4 bases and J by 4 bases; unmatched bases: 2. CDR3 bases: TGTGCCTGGAAGGGACTAGCGGGGGTAGAGACCCAGTACTTC. It yields the protein CAWKGLAGVETQYF. Full variable domain (rest looked up from reference TRBV30 and TRBJ2-5): SQTIHQWPATLVQPVGSPLSLECTVEGTSNPNLYWYRQAAGRGLQLLFYSVGIGQISSEVPQNLSASRPQDRQFILSSKKLLLSDSGFYLCAWKGLAGVETQYFGPGTRLLVL.

There are a few counts of this clone. V and J are TRBV27 and TRBJ1-1; tentatively, D is TRBD1 (6 bases). Deletions cut 2 bases from V and 1 base from J, with 14 bases between. The CDR3 sequence is 16 residues long. Looked up from germline, CDR1 is MNHEY and CDR2 is SMNVEV (reference sequence). The CDR3 loop is CASSLADSPPNTEAFF. The CDR3 DNA reads as TGTGCCAGCAGTTTAGCGGACAGTCCACCGAACACTGAAGCTTTCTTT.

The chain combines TRBV4-2 with TRBJ1-4; TRBD1 aligns across 7 bases. CDR1 is LGHNA and CDR2 is YNFKEQ in the germline V gene. The CDR3 has 17 amino acids. With 0 bases clipped from V and 0 bases from J, the junction kept 4 bases outside the gene matches. DNA of the CDR3: TGTGCCAGCAGCCAAGACCAGGGGACAGCAACTAATGAAAAACTGTTTTTT. Residues: CASSQDQGTATNEKLFF.

This clone was recorded a few times. The chain links TRBV10-1 to TRBJ2-4; TRBD1 matches 7 bases. In germline, CDR1 is WNHNN, CDR2 SYGVQD (reference sequence). There are 14 residues in the CDR3. V shed 2 bases, J shed 7 bases, and the junction held 5 bases outside the gene matches. The CDR3 loop reads CASSEGQGVNIQYF. The CDR3 DNA reads TGCGCCAGCAGTGAGGGGCAGGGGGTGAACATTCAGTACTTC.

This clone has ten or more counts. V gene TRBV6-6 combines with J gene TRBJ2-6; 7 positions match TRBD1. After removal of 10 bases from V and 1 base from J, the junction contained 4 bases not matched to a gene. Germline assignment: CDR1 MNHNY and CDR2 SVGAGI (reference sequence). The CDR3 has 14 residues. The CDR3 region has the DNA TGTGCCACCGCAGGGGGTTCTGGGGCCAACGTCCTGACTTTC. Its protein product is CATAGGSGANVLTF.

The genes are TRBV28 and TRBJ2-6; D uncertain. The CDR3 spans 14 residues. CDR1 and CDR2 (germline): MDHEN, SYDVKM. Deletions cut 6 bases from V and 0 bases from J, with 6 bases between. CDR3 in DNA: TGTGCCAGCAGCCAGAGCTCTGGGGCCAACGTCCTGACTTTC. This translates into CASSQSSGANVLTF. Filled out from reference TRBV28 and TRBJ2-6, the complete variable domain reads DVKVTQSSRYLVKRTGEKVFLECVQDMDHENMFWYRQDPGLGLRLIYFSYDVKMKEKGDIPEGYSVSREKKERFSLILESASTNQTSMYLCASSQSSGANVLTFGAGSRLTVL.

The chain employs TRBV27 and TRBJ1-4; D is unclear. This CDR3 has 14 residues. Trimming left V 5 bases short and J 4 bases short, with 11 bases between. Germline CDR1 is MNHEY and CDR2 is SMNVEV (reference sequence). For the CDR3, the DNA is TGTGCCAGCAGTGCGTTCGGAATTAATGAAAAACTGTTTTTT. It is translated as CASSAFGINEKLFF.

The V and J genes are TRBV4-1 and TRBJ2-5, with D tentatively TRBD1 (5 bases). The CDR3 is made up of 17 amino acids. Trimming shortened V by 1 base and J by 2 bases, and 17 bases separated the two germline ends. Germline V lookup: CDR1 MGHRA, CDR2 YSYEKL. CDR3 bases: TGCGCCAGCAGCCAAGGGACCCTCAGGGTTGGGCAAGAGACCCAGTACTTC. This sequence encodes CASSQGTLRVGQETQYF.

This clone was seen more than once but under ten times. This rearrangement joins TRBV6-5 to TRBJ2-7; D not certain. CDR1 is MNHEY, CDR2 SVGAGI, per germline. V was pared by 5 bases and J by 4 bases, with 12 bases between. The CDR3 sequence is 13 residues long. The CDR3 loop is CASSRLGFYEQYF. CDR3 in DNA: TGTGCCAGCAGTAGACTTGGTTTTTACGAGCAGTACTTC.

This clone has a handful of counts. This CDR3 is CASSSSDRGRGSPLHF. Here the CDR3 DNA reads TGTGCCAGCAGCTCCTCGGACAGGGGGCGAGGGTCACCCCTCCACTTT. This chain uses TRBV21-1 with TRBJ1-6; the DNA was not compared with TRBD1, the D call given in the table. TRBV21-1 is classified as a pseudogene. There are 16 residues in the CDR3.

This clone was detected a few times. The DNA for the CDR3 is TGCGCCAGCAGGGCGCGGAATAATGAAAAACTGTTTTTT. This codes for CASRARNNEKLFF. The chain joins TRBV4-1 to TRBJ1-4; D call uncertain. Germline CDR1 and CDR2: MGHRA and YSYEKL. The V end was cut by 6 bases, the J end by 4 bases, with 9 bases between. There are 13 residues in the CDR3.

This clone was seen a few times. One end of the junction is discordant with germline, which a read error may explain. The CDR3 region has the DNA TGTGCTAGCAGCCCTAGCGGGGCTAGCACAGATACGCAGTATTTT. Translation: CASSPSGASTDTQYF. The J gene is TRBJ2-3, the V gene TRBV7-7; 9 bases match TRBD2. CDR3 size: 15 residues. CDR1 SSHAT and CDR2 FNYEAQ come from the germline V gene (reference sequence). The full variable domain, completed using reference TRBV7-7 and TRBJ2-3, is GAGVSQSPRYKVTKRGQDVTLRCDPISSHATLYWYQQALGQGPEFLTYFNYEAQPDKSGLPSDRFSAERPEGSISTLTIQRTEQRDSAMYRCASSPSGASTDTQYFGPGTRLTVL.

This clone was counted at least ten times. The genes are TRBV7-9 and TRBJ1-2; D gene ambiguous. Germline V gene lookup returns CDR1 SEHNR and CDR2 FQNEAQ (reference sequence). Deletions cut 8 bases from V and 4 bases from J, with 8 bases between. CDR3 length: 11 amino acids. The CDR3 spells CASGPLYGYTF. The CDR3 nucleotides are TGTGCCAGCGGCCCTCTCTATGGCTACACCTTC.

This clone was seen only a few times. The chain has TRBV28 and TRBJ2-2, with unresolved D. The CDR3 length is 13 residues. Trimming removed 2 bases at V and 4 bases at J, with 5 bases between. The germline CDR1 and CDR2 sequences are MDHEN and SYDVKM. This chain's CDR3 is CASSLESTGELFF. The CDR3 DNA reads as TGTGCCAGCAGTTTAGAGTCCACCGGGGAGCTGTTTTTT. Based on the CDR3 plus reference TRBV28 and TRBJ2-2, the full variable domain is DVKVTQSSRYLVKRTGEKVFLECVQDMDHENMFWYRQDPGLGLRLIYFSYDVKMKEKGDIPEGYSVSREKKERFSLILESASTNQTSMYLCASSLESTGELFFGEGSRLTVL.

The CDR3 nucleotides read TGTGCCAGCAGTTCATTCAGTAACACTGAAGCTTTCTTT. It is translated as CASSSFSNTEAFF. The chain links TRBV6-5 to TRBJ1-1; D gene uncertain. This CDR3 spans 13 amino acids. In germline, CDR1 is MNHEY, CDR2 SVGAGI. V was cut by 4 bases and J by 2 bases, with 8 bases left in between.

This clone was detected a few times. Other DNA sequences in the same sample also yield this CDR3. The V call is TRBV7-9, the J call TRBJ2-1, with 7 bases identical to TRBD1. This CDR3 spans 15 amino acids. CDR1 and CDR2 from the germline V gene are SEHNR and FQNEAQ (reference sequence). J lost 0 bases, V lost 5 bases, and 4 bases had no gene match. The CDR3, as DNA: TGTGCCAGCAGCCCCAGGGGGAGCTCCTACAATGAGCAGTTCTTC. Translating gives CASSPRGSSYNEQFF.

This clone turned up a few times. V gene TRBV29-1 combines with J gene TRBJ2-2; D might be TRBD1 or TRBD2, each matching 5 bases. Trimming pared 4 bases from V and 6 bases from J, leaving 9 bases between. The CDR3 runs 12 residues. The germline CDR1 and CDR2 sequences are SQVTM and ANQGSEA. The CDR3 loop reads CSVVRDAGELFF. In nucleotides, the CDR3 is TGCAGCGTTGTCCGGGACGCCGGGGAGCTGTTTTTT.